Below, one T cell receptor (beta chain) is given with its context. This clone was seen only a few times. Its antigen remains undetermined. Base qualities are not recorded, but no much larger clone differs from it by a single base. All of the isolated RNA was reverse transcribed with the High Capacity cDNA Reverse Transcription Kit, so expressed TCRB transcripts were sequenced. Deep immunoSEQ sequencing was performed on naive, central memory and regulatory T cell samples, with an average of around 3.4 million total reads per sample. Sorted cells were lysed in RLT buffer and RNA was extracted with DNase-treated RNeasy Micro or Mini kits, depending on cell number. Each cell subset was processed separately to prevent cross-contamination, with patient and healthy donor samples processed together. The immunoSEQ multiplex PCR was used to amplify TCRB sequences from cDNA, yielding 87-bp fragments that span the CDR3 region. Sequencing of the amplicons was performed on the Illumina HiSeq platform. Per the original workflow: Synthetic template baselines were used to correct PCR bias computationally, reads within Hamming distance 2 were collapsed, and singletons that could not be merged were discarded. Reads were aligned against IMGT to assign V, D and J genes, CDR3 length and insertions or deletions at six rearrangement sites. Within each subset, clonotype counts were normalized to the number of sorted cells before true diversity and Gini coefficients were calculated with the tcR R package. Repertoire sharing was quantified using the overlap coefficient calculated on TCRB nucleotide sequences. Out-of-frame TCRB sequences from naive cells were analyzed to stand in for the pre-selection repertoire. TCRdb retrieved this table from immuneACCESS and kept in-frame rearrangements only. Not all clones are present; in checked studies, unresolved V genes account for under half, and no reason is known for the remainder. The DNA was the basis for D and trimming; V, J and clone size are from that table. This sample comprises 330,000 or so clones, over 9.5% of them detected only once. The top ten clonotypes cover 0.01% of the sample.

This record comes from a study of beta chain features in type 1 diabetes (dated by TCRdb to 2017 to 2018). Study-wide context: Mean age, gender distribution, total cell number and subset yield were not different between patients and healthy donors. Across all samples, roughly 110,000,000 sorted cells were examined, and cell number per subset correlated strongly with RNA yield. The study compared the TCRB repertoires of sorted circulating CD4+ T cell subsets in recently diagnosed type 1 diabetes patients with those in matched healthy donors. Whereas all 30 or so donors provided naive and central memory subsets, regulatory and stem cell-like memory subsets were isolated from just 8 patients and roughly eight healthy donors.

The paper as a whole reports these results and caveats: PCR might favor shorter templates, but patient and control samples were amplified and corrected together, so any skew would affect both groups equally. A moderate but significant shortening of TCRB CDR3 length was observed in type 1 diabetes patients in all four CD4+ subsets. Naive, central memory and regulatory TCRB repertoires appeared to be more similar among patients than among healthy donors. Fewer insertions and more nucleotide deletions at VDJ recombination sites were observed in patients with type 1 diabetes, implying thymic rearrangement abnormalities. Because cDNA was sequenced instead of genomic DNA, activated cells with high expression could be over-represented, although the groups did not differ in activation or CD3 levels. Because small numbers of individuals were included in the HLA sub-analyses, any influence of HLA type on TCRB rearrangement was left unresolved.

Each donor gave one peripheral blood draw, averaging roughly 100 mL, which was collected into heparinised tubes. Using a panel that included CD45RO, CCR7, CD25, CD127, CD95 and CD27, naive, central memory, regulatory and stem cell-like memory CD4+ T cells were sorted on a BD FACSAria II. Every sorted population had a purity above 98%. PBMCs were isolated right away by Lymphoprep density gradient centrifugation and were stained directly, without culture. To minimize batch effects, samples were stained and sorted in pairs, one healthy donor with one patient per experiment. Its CDR3 holds 14 amino acids, cysteine through phenylalanine. The sequence is cut down to CDR3 DNA, 42 bases in frame from base 1. A distance of 12 bases separates the germline ends of V and J, which lose 4 bases and 5 bases respectively. Reading the germline V gene gives CDR1 SGDLS and CDR2 YYNGEE.

The V and J segments used are TRBV9 and TRBJ2-2; TRBD2 might be the D gene, on 5 matching bases. The specimen was naive CD4+ T cells from blood. Per the publication, the cell subset or site label means: true naive CD4+ T cells. The TCR comes from a young woman with type 1 diabetes. The CDR3 region has the sequence CASSPALATGELFF. The nucleotide sequence is TGTGCCAGCAGCCCAGCCCTAGCTACCGGGGAGCTGTTTTTT. Reference TRBV9 and TRBJ2-2 proteins supply the regions before and after the CDR3; the full variable domain is: DSGVTQTPKHLITATGQRVTLRCSPRSGDLSVYWYQQSLDQGLQFLIQYYNGEERAKGNILERFSAQQFPDLHSELNLSSLELGDSALYFCASSPALATGELFFGEGSRLTVL.